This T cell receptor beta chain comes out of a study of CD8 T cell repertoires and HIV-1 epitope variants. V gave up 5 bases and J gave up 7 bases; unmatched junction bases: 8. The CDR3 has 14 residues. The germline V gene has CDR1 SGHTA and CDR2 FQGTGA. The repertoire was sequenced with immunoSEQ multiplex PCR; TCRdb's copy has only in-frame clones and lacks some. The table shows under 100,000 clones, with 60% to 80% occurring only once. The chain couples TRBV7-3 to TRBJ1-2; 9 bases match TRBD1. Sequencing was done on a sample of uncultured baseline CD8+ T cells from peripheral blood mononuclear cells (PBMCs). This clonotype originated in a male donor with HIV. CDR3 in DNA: TGTGCCAGCAGCCTGGGACAGGGTATAGGTGGCTACACCTTC. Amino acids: CASSLGQGIGGYTF.